Detailed here is one T cell receptor (beta chain). No antigen is known for it. The CDR3 covers 16 residues. After removal of 3 bases from V and 2 bases from J, the junction contained 7 bases not matched to a gene. This record belongs to a study of T cells in tuberculosis. For the study at large: Within 7 days of starting treatment, or before, PBMC were stored.

Sequencing used immunoSEQ multiplex PCR; TCRdb keeps in-frame clones, though not all of them. This sample has 30,000 to 40,000 clones, with 93% found just once. General study findings and limits: Active tuberculosis alpha repertoires lay closer to GMM-specific TCRs than controls'.

This sample's time point: new active TB diagnosis, blood taken before or within 7 days of starting treatment. The sample in question was PBMCs, obtained at tuberculosis diagnosis. The clonotype originates from an adult with tuberculosis. V is TRBV5-3 and J is TRBJ2-1; 8 positions agree with TRBD2. TRBV5-3 counts as an open reading frame of uncertain function. CDR3 coding DNA: TGTGCCAGAAGCTGCAGCTGGACTAGCCCCTACAATGAGCAGTTCTTC. Translating it yields CARSCSWTSPYNEQFF.